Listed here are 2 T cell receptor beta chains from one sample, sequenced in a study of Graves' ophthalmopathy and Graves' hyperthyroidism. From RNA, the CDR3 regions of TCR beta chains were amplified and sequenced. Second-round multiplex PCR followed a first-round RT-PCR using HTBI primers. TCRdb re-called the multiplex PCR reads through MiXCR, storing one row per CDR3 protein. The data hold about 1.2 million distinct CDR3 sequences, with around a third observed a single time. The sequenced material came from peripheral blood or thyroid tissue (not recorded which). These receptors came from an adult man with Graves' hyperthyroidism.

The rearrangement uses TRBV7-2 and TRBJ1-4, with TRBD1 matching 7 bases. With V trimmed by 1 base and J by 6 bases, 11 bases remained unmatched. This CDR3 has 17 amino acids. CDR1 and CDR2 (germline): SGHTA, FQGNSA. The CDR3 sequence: CASSLESQQGRDEKLFF. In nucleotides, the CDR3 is TGTGCCAGCAGCTTAGAATCCCAACAGGGGAGGGATGAAAAACTGTTTTTT.

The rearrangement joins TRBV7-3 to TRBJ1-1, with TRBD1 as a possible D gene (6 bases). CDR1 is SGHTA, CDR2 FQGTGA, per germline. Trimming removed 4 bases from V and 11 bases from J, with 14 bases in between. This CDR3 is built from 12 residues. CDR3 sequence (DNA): TGTGCCAGCAGCTCCGGTAGGGGGGATGCTTTCTTT. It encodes CASSSGRGDAFF.